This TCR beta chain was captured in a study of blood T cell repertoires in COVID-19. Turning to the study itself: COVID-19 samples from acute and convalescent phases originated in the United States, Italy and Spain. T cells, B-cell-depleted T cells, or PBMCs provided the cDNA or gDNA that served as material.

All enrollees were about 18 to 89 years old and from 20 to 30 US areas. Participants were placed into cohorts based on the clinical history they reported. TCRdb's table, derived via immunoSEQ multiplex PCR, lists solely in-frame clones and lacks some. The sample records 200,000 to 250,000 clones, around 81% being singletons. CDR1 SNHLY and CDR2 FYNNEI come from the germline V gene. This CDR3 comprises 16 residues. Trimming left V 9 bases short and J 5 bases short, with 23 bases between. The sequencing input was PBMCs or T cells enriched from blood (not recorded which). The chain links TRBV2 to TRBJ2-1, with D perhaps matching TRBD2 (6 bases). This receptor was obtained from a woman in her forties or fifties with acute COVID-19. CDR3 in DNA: TGTGCCAGGGCTCCGGAGGGCGGCTGGGGGAACAATGAGCAGTTCTTC. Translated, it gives CARAPEGGWGNNEQFF.